This T cell receptor beta chain was sequenced during a study of cytomegalovirus exposure and HLA in healthy donors. Study-level background: Roughly 179 million T cells yielded 120 million or so unique TCR beta sequences, as an earlier analysis found.

V shed 0 bases and J 3 bases; nucleotides not matched to a gene: 10. The CDR3 totals 17 residues. Germline V gene lookup returns CDR1 LGHNA and CDR2 YNFKEQ. Study-level results: A few V segments could not be told apart, such as TRBV6-2 and TRBV6-3, and were left out. More clonal expansion characterized HLA-associated TCR beta chains than equally common others in a later analysis. In a later analysis, V- and J-gene trimming of beta chains associated with a DCLRE1C missense variant, replicated independently.

This clone was found once. What it recognizes is unknown. The PCR used 60 Vbeta and 13 Jbeta primers. Profiling relied on immunoSEQ multiplex PCR, and the TCRdb table lists in-frame clones only, not all of them. The sample yields 200,000 or so clones, over 75% seen once. The rearrangement uses TRBV4-2 and TRBJ2-7, with 8 positions matching TRBD1. The sequence came from a boy younger than 10 in good health and CMV-seronegative. The specimen sequenced was PBMCs. The CDR3 coding sequence is TGTGCCAGCAGCCAAGATTGGCCGGGACAGGACCTCTACGAGCAGTACTTC. Translated, it gives CASSQDWPGQDLYEQYF.